One sample yielded the 21 T cell receptor beta chains listed below, sequenced in a study of blood T cells in healthy people across ages (dated by TCRdb to the mid-2010s). The library was produced with 5' RACE. Sequencing relied on an Illumina HiSeq 2500. The second PCR ran for roughly 7 to 12 cycles and used a J-beta primer mix along with a sample-barcoded 5' primer. In-frame beta chains were kept once TCRdb had trimmed the public reads at Q25 with fastp and called clones with MiXCR. Here each entry gathers all rows of one CDR3 protein and keeps the most common genes and DNA. In this sample the table shows around 1,000,000 distinct CDR3 sequences, under 30% of which occur a single time. The leading ten clones occupy about 0.8% of the sample. These data also featured in a second study, about T cells of mothers and their children.

Input material: blood. The receptors derive from a girl aged 2-15 years in good health.

The chain uses TRBV5-6 and TRBJ2-3; TRBD2 aligns across 15 bases. There are 18 residues in the CDR3. With V trimmed by 1 base and J by 2 bases, 5 bases remained unmatched. Germline V gene data show CDR1 as SGHDT and CDR2 as YYEEEE. The CDR3 DNA follows: TGTGCCAGCAGCTTGCTAGGGACTAGCGGGGGGAACACAGATACGCAGTATTTT. Its protein is CASSLLGTSGGNTDTQYF.

This clonotype was seen a handful of times. The chain carries TRBV5-1 and TRBJ2-7; possible D gene TRBD2, 5 bases. CDR1 is SGHRS, CDR2 YFSETQ, per germline. The CDR3 length is 12 residues. V gave up 0 bases and J gave up 9 bases, with 10 bases separating them. The CDR3, as DNA: TGCGCCAGCAGCTTGGACTTTGGAGGGCAGTACTTC. Its protein is CASSLDFGGQYF.

This clonotype was counted only a few times. This could be a read error, since a much larger clone is one nucleotide away. The J gene is TRBJ2-2, the V gene TRBV28; unclear D gene. The CDR3 runs 14 residues. Germline values: CDR1 MDHEN, CDR2 SYDVKM. The chain's CDR3 is CAGSLHEVPGELFF. The CDR3 region has the DNA TGTGCCGGCAGTTTACATGAGGTTCCCGGGGAGCTGTTTTTT.

The V gene is TRBV29-1, the J gene TRBJ1-2; D remains ambiguous. The CDR3 sequence is 12 residues long. V shed 0 bases and J shed 8 bases, with 10 bases lying between them. In germline, CDR1 is SQVTM, CDR2 ANQGSEA. The CDR3 region is CSVEDGPWGYTF. In DNA, the CDR3 is TGCAGCGTTGAAGATGGGCCTTGGGGCTACACCTTC. Full variable domain (remainder filled in from reference TRBV29-1 and TRBJ1-2): SAVISQKPSRDICQRGTSLTIQCQVDSQVTMMFWYRQQPGQSLTLIATANQGSEATYESGFVIDKFPISRPNLTFSTLTVSNMSPEDSSIYLCSVEDGPWGYTFGSGTRLTVV.

The chain uses TRBV4-1 and TRBJ2-1, with TRBD2 as a possible D gene (6 bases). Germline V gene lookup returns CDR1 MGHRA and CDR2 YSYEKL. The CDR3 spans 14 residues. The V and J ends lost 1 base and 6 bases respectively, with 10 bases between them. This CDR3 is CASSQGDSGNEQFF. Here the CDR3 DNA reads TGCGCCAGCAGCCAAGGAGATAGCGGCAATGAGCAGTTCTTC.

The chain uses TRBV11-3 and TRBJ2-1; perhaps D is TRBD1 or TRBD2 (5 bases each). CDR3 length: 19 amino acids. With 0 bases removed from V and 0 bases from J, the gap between germline ends came to 18 bases. Germline V CDR1 and CDR2: SGHNT, YENEEA. CDR3: CASSLDEVGDLSSYNEQFF. CDR3 DNA: TGTGCCAGCAGCTTAGATGAGGTTGGGGACCTTAGCTCCTACAATGAGCAGTTCTTC. Combining the CDR3 with reference TRBV11-3 and TRBJ2-1 gives the whole variable domain EAGVVQSPRYKIIEKKQPVAFWCNPISGHNTLYWYLQNLGQGPELLIRYENEEAVDDSQLPKDRFSAERLKGVDSTLKIQPAELGDSAVYLCASSLDEVGDLSSYNEQFFGPGTRLTVL.

CDR3 amino acids: CASSGTGLYYEQYF. CDR3 sequence (DNA): TGTGCCAGCAGTGGAACGGGACTCTACTACGAGCAGTACTTC. The rearrangement joins TRBV12-3 or TRBV12-4 to TRBJ2-7; a weak D match, TRBD2 (6 bases). This CDR3 comprises 14 residues. V gave up 5 bases and J gave up 3 bases, with 14 bases separating them.

V gene TRBV7-9 combines with J gene TRBJ1-1, with D possibly matching TRBD1 (6 bases). Germline loops: CDR1 SEHNR, CDR2 FQNEAQ (reference sequence). V was clipped by 1 base and J by 8 bases, with 11 bases between them. The CDR3 is 13 residues long. CDR3 protein: CASSLDGGPEAFF. Written as DNA, the CDR3 is TGTGCCAGCAGCTTAGATGGGGGCCCGGAAGCTTTCTTT.

The chain has TRBV29-1 and TRBJ2-5, with TRBD2 as a possible D gene (5 bases). The germline V and J ends were trimmed by 4 bases and 7 bases, with 16 bases remaining between them. The CDR3 sequence is 13 residues long. Germline assignment: CDR1 SQVTM and CDR2 ANQGSEA. CDR3 sequence reads: CSVVLANTRTQYF. The CDR3 DNA follows: TGCAGCGTTGTCCTAGCAAACACGCGGACCCAGTACTTC.

DNA for the CDR3: TGCGCCAGCAGCCAAGAAAGAGGGGGGCAGCCCCAGCATTTT. This codes for CASSQERGGQPQHF. The V gene is TRBV4-1, the J gene TRBJ1-5; a weak D match, TRBD1 (6 bases). This CDR3 region has 14 residues. Germline values: CDR1 MGHRA, CDR2 YSYEKL. V shed 0 bases and J shed 7 bases, with 10 bases lying between them.

This clonotype was detected ten times or more. The chain couples TRBV4-3 to TRBJ2-7, with a weak D call TRBD1 (6 bases). CDR3 length equals 15 residues. Germline V lookup: CDR1 LGHNA, CDR2 YSLEER. Trimming cost V 0 bases and J 0 bases, with 9 bases left between them. The CDR3 region has the DNA TGCGCCAGCAGCCAAGAGAGACAGGTCTCCTACGAGCAGTACTTC. This codes for CASSQERQVSYEQYF.

The table lists this clonotype with a count of one. V usage is TRBV7-9 and J usage is TRBJ2-5, with D perhaps TRBD2 (6 bases). The J call may be mistaken, given a closer DNA end match to TRBJ2-7. The V gene's germline CDR1 is SEHNR and CDR2 FQNEAQ (reference sequence). The CDR3 extends over 14 amino acids. The CDR3 nucleotides are TGTGCCAGCAGCTTAGATGGGGGGATCAACGAGCAGTACTTC. Translating gives CASSLDGGINEQYF.

The rearrangement uses TRBV5-1 and TRBJ1-1; tentatively, D is TRBD1 (6 bases). CDR3 size: 16 residues. Trimming took off 4 bases at V and 0 bases at J, with 16 bases between the two ends. Germline loops: CDR1 SGHRS, CDR2 YFSETQ. DNA of the CDR3: TGCGCCAGCAGCAAGGATCCCAGGGGAGTGAACACTGAAGCTTTCTTT. It codes for CASSKDPRGVNTEAFF.

The rearrangement links TRBV20-1 to TRBJ2-5; D call uncertain. This CDR3 is built from 13 residues. CDR1 and CDR2 (germline): DFQATT, SNEGSKA (reference sequence). V lost 3 bases to trimming and J lost 4 bases, with 12 bases between them. This CDR3 reads CSARPLGGETQYF. In DNA, the CDR3 is TGCAGTGCTAGGCCTCTCGGTGGAGAGACCCAGTACTTC.

This clonotype has a handful of counts. The CDR3 region is CSASGLAVEGPETQYF. As DNA, the CDR3 is TGCAGTGCTAGTGGGCTAGCGGTGGAGGGCCCAGAGACCCAGTACTTC. V usage is TRBV20-1 and J usage is TRBJ2-1, with 7 positions matching TRBD2. The last part of the DNA fits TRBJ2-5 better; the J call may be wrong. The CDR3 has 16 amino acids. CDR1 is DFQATT and CDR2 is SNEGSKA in the germline V gene (reference sequence).

V usage is TRBV7-2 and J usage is TRBJ1-1; D gene uncertain. The CDR3 runs 15 residues. Deletions cut 1 base from V and 7 bases from J, with 16 bases between. Germline values: CDR1 SGHTA, CDR2 FQGNSA. CDR3 nucleotide sequence: TGTGCCAGCAGCTTAGGAATGGATCACCGGGTTGAAGCTTTCTTT. Its translation is CASSLGMDHRVEAFF.

This sequence joins TRBV6-2 or TRBV6-3 and TRBJ1-1, with unresolved D. Trimming cost V 8 bases and J 8 bases, with 15 bases left between them. The germline gives CDR1 MNHEY, CDR2 SVGEGT. This CDR3 has 12 residues. CDR3 sequence: CASDYGFGEAFF. CDR3 nucleotides: TGTGCCAGCGACTATGGGTTTGGGGAAGCTTTCTTT.

V usage is TRBV24-1 and J usage is TRBJ2-3; D call uncertain. V was trimmed by 5 bases and J by 4 bases, leaving 9 bases between them. Germline V gives CDR1 KGHDR, CDR2 SFDVKD. The CDR3 length is 13 residues. The CDR3 sequence is CATSVSFSDTQYF. In DNA form, the CDR3 reads TGTGCCACCAGTGTCTCCTTTTCAGATACGCAGTATTTT.

This sequence joins TRBV6-2 or TRBV6-3 and TRBJ2-3, with D perhaps TRBD2 (5 bases). V dropped 6 bases and J dropped 10 bases, with 14 bases sitting between them. This CDR3 is 12 amino acids long. Germline V gene data show CDR1 as MNHEY and CDR2 as SVGEGT. The CDR3 loop is CASRDHGEPQYF. The CDR3 nucleotides read TGTGCCAGCAGGGATCACGGGGAGCCGCAGTATTTT.

CDR3 protein: CASSRRTQETQYF. In nucleotides, the CDR3 is TGTGCCAGCAGCCGGCGGACCCAAGAGACCCAGTACTTC. This chain connects TRBV5-6 to TRBJ2-5; D is undetermined. Per germline, CDR1 SGHDT and CDR2 YYEEEE. V was cut by 4 bases and J by 1 base, with 8 bases left in between. This CDR3 contains 13 residues.

Only one count was recorded for this clonotype. The chain joins TRBV5-1 to TRBJ2-1, with 9 bases fitting TRBD1. With V trimmed by 0 bases and J by 5 bases, 3 bases remained unmatched. Germline CDR1 reads SGHRS; CDR2 reads YFSETQ. The CDR3 has 15 residues. In DNA form, the CDR3 reads TGCGCCAGCAGCTTGGGACAGGGGGTTAACAATGAGCAGTTCTTC. Protein product: CASSLGQGVNNEQFF.